This record covers a single T cell receptor (beta chain). The sample comes from a study of beta chain features in type 1 diabetes. The CDR3 consists of 13 residues. CDR1 and CDR2 from the germline V gene are MNHEY and SVGAGI. Between the trimmed V and J ends, which lost 6 bases and 5 bases, there was a span of 11 bases. Investigators reverse transcribed all isolated RNA, so they sequenced expressed TCRB transcripts. Read counts averaged approximately 3.5 million for samples of naive, central memory and regulatory T cells. Profiling relied on immunoSEQ multiplex PCR, and the TCRdb table lists in-frame clones only, not all of them. This sample has 400,000 to 450,000 clones, with about 15% found just once.

The TCR was taken from a man between 25 and 39 years old in good health. The source material was naive CD4+ T cells from blood. J is TRBJ1-5 and V is TRBV6-5; D is uncertain. The CDR3 protein is CASSRWPDQPQHF. CDR3 sequence (DNA): TGTGCCAGCAGCCGTTGGCCCGATCAGCCCCAGCATTTT.